This is a list of T cell receptor beta chains from one sample in a study of radiotherapy plus CTLA-4 blockade in lung cancer. Using immunoSEQ multiplex PCR, the repertoire was profiled, and TCRdb retains in-frame clones only, with some absent. This sample has approximately 40,000 clones, with around 70% found just once. The sequences come from peripheral blood, collected from a patient treated with radiotherapy plus ipilimumab. The receptors come from a human donor with non-small cell lung cancer who had stable disease on radiotherapy plus ipilimumab. Both conserved end residues are part of each CDR3. D genes are given only for firm matches. Rows may omit the clone size; those that give it use once, few, many or a size class.

-,TRBJ1-2,TRBV19,-,TGTGCCAGTAACCCCTCCCCAGGGCTCTATGGCTACACCTTC,CASNPSPGLYGYTF
-,TRBJ2-2,TRBV7-2,few,TGTGCCAGCAGCTCTCGAGGCCTAAACACCGGGGAGCTGTTTTTT,CASSSRGLNTGELFF
TRBD1,TRBJ1-5,TRBV28,-,TGTGCCAGCAACGCCCCCGGGACAGTGGTTTTCAGCAATCAGCCCCAGCATTTT,CASNAPGTVVFSNQPQHF
-,TRBJ1-1,TRBV15,-,TGTGCCACCAGCAGAGGGCGGGCGGGGATGTACACTGAAGCTTTCTTT,CATSRGRAGMYTEAFF
-,TRBJ1-5,TRBV19,-,TGTGCCAGTACCTCACTTTCAGGAGGGTTAGGACAGCCCCAGCATTTT,CASTSLSGGLGQPQHF
TRBD1,TRBJ1-5,TRBV30,few,TGTGCCTGGGGTCAGGGGGCGGGGAATCAGCCCCAGCATTTT,CAWGQGAGNQPQHF
-,TRBJ2-6,TRBV19,-,TGTGCCAGTAGTATAGAGTCTCTAAGGGCCAACGTCCTGACTTTC,CASSIESLRANVLTF
TRBD2,TRBJ2-3,TRBV2,-,TGTGCCAGCATGGGGGGGACTAGCACAGATACGCAGTATTTT,CASMGGTSTDTQYF
-,TRBJ2-2,TRBV7-8,-,TGTGCCAGCAGCTTAGCGGCAGGACAGCATTCTCACGGGGAGCTGTTTTTT,CASSLAAGQHSHGELFF
TRBD1,TRBJ1-5,TRBV19,once,TGTGCCAGTAGTATAGGGACAGGGAGTCAGCCCCAGCATTTT,CASSIGTGSQPQHF
-,TRBJ2-5,TRBV18,-,TGTGCCAGCTCACTACTGGACACCCAAGAGACCCAGTACTTC,CASSLLDTQETQYF
-,TRBJ1-1,TRBV6-5,-,TGTGCCAGCAGTGAAGCGCAGGCAGGGGTAGCTTTCTTT,CASSEAQAGVAFF
-,TRBJ1-2,TRBV5-6,-,TGTGCCAGCAGCCCGGGGAGACAAGCTAACTATGGCTACACCTTC,CASSPGRQANYGYTF
TRBD1,TRBJ1-4,TRBV5-1,-,TGCGCCAGCAGCTTGGCTGGACAGGGTAATGAAAAACTGTTTTTT,CASSLAGQGNEKLFF
TRBD2,TRBJ2-3,TRBV7-2,once,TGTGCCAGCAGCTTAGCTAGCGGGGGCTTAGATACGCAGTATTTT,CASSLASGGLDTQYF
-,TRBJ1-2,TRBV7-2,few,TGTGCCAGCAGCTTTATTAGACTGTATGGCTACACCTTC,CASSFIRLYGYTF
TRBD1,TRBJ2-1,TRBV27,-,TGTGCCAGCAGTAAAAGACAGGGGCCTTACAATGAGCAGTTCTTC,CASSKRQGPYNEQFF
-,TRBJ2-1,TRBV7-8,-,TGTGCCAGCAGCTTGCTCCGGTACAATGAGCAGTTCTTC,CASSLLRYNEQFF
-,TRBJ1-6,TRBV29-1,-,TGCAGCGTTGTGGAGGGGAACTCACCCCTCCACTTT,CSVVEGNSPLHF
-,TRBJ2-2,TRBV11-2,-,TGTGCCAGCAGCTTAATAGGGGTGACCGGGGAGCTGTTTTTT,CASSLIGVTGELFF
TRBD1,TRBJ2-1,TRBV7-2,few,TGTGCCAGCAGCCAGGACAGGGGGCTATACAATGAGCAGTTCTTC,CASSQDRGLYNEQFF
-,TRBJ2-1,TRBV9,once,TGTGCCAGCAGCGTAGTAAAGACCCCGGGACTCGGATACAATGAGCAGTTCTTC,CASSVVKTPGLGYNEQFF
TRBD1,TRBJ1-2,TRBV5-1,-,TGCGCCAGCAGCTCGACCGGGACAGGGTTTTTCTATGGCTACACCTTC,CASSSTGTGFFYGYTF
TRBD1,TRBJ2-3,TRBV5-1,-,TGCGCCAGCAGCCCAACCGGACAGGGGGAAGGAGATACGCAGTATTTT,CASSPTGQGEGDTQYF
TRBD1,TRBJ2-3,TRBV30,-,TGTGCCCATTCTACCGGGACAGGGGTGAGAGATACGCAGTATTTT,CAHSTGTGVRDTQYF
TRBD1,TRBJ1-1,TRBV11-3,-,TGTGCCAGCAGCTGGACGACAGGGGTAAACACTGAAGCTTTCTTT,CASSWTTGVNTEAFF
-,TRBJ1-6,TRBV7-2,-,TGTGCCAGCAGCCGACAGCCTGGGAATTCACCCCTCCACTTT,CASSRQPGNSPLHF
TRBD2,TRBJ2-3,TRBV9,-,TGTGCCAGCAGCGTAGGGGGCGGGGGGGGCACATATACGCAGTATTTT,CASSVGGGGGTYTQYF
-,TRBJ1-1,TRBV5-5,-,TGTGCCAGCAGCTCCCCCCTCGGTCAGAACACTGAAGCTTTCTTT,CASSSPLGQNTEAFF
-,TRBJ1-1,TRBV7-8,-,TGTGCCAGCAGCTTCCGGGGGAGGGGGAACACTGAAGCTTTCTTT,CASSFRGRGNTEAFF
TRBD1,TRBJ2-7,TRBV11-2,-,TGTGCCAGCAGCCCCCGGGACAGGGGTAAGCAGTACTTC,CASSPRDRGKQYF
-,TRBJ1-2,TRBV10-3,-,TGTGCCATCATGGGGGGTAACTATGGCTACACCTTC,CAIMGGNYGYTF
-,TRBJ2-1,TRBV5-1,-,TGCGCCAGCAACAGCGGACAGCTCTACAATGAGCAGTTCTTC,CASNSGQLYNEQFF
-,TRBJ1-5,TRBV6-1,-,TGTGCCTCTAACGCGGTTAGCAATCAGCCCCAGCATTTT,CASNAVSNQPQHF
-,TRBJ2-5,TRBV6-1,-,TGTGCCAGCAATCGGAACAGGGAACCCTCAGAGACCCAGTACTTC,CASNRNREPSETQYF
-,TRBJ1-1,TRBV9,-,TGTGCCAGCAGCCTACAGGGTAGCACTGAAGCTTTCTTT,CASSLQGSTEAFF
-,TRBJ1-2,TRBV7-9,-,TGTGCCAGCAGCTTACCCGCAGACATTCGGGGCTACACCTTC,CASSLPADIRGYTF
TRBD1,TRBJ1-5,TRBV2,-,TGTGCCAGCATACAGGGGGCAAATCAGCCCCAGCATTTT,CASIQGANQPQHF
-,TRBJ2-2,TRBV9,-,TGTGCCAGCAGCGTAAGGGTGGGGCGAGCATCCACCGGGGAGCTGTTTTTT,CASSVRVGRASTGELFF
-,TRBJ1-2,TRBV6-5,-,TGTGCCAGCAGATCGACAGGCACCCATGGCTACACCTTC,CASRSTGTHGYTF
-,TRBJ1-5,TRBV14,once,TGTGCCAGCAGCCAAGATCTTTATCAGCCCCAGCATTTT,CASSQDLYQPQHF
-,TRBJ2-7,TRBV30,few,TGTGCCTGGAGTGTCGGCAGGCCGTACTACGAGCAGTACTTC,CAWSVGRPYYEQYF